This T cell receptor beta chain was documented in a study of cytomegalovirus exposure and HLA in healthy donors. The overall study: Early release data held around 80 million unique TCRs from HLA-typed donors.

Findings and caveats of the study: Versus the approximately 670-donor mean, an Asian-associated ancestry cluster reportedly showed fewer N-insertions in a later analysis.

PCR primers comprised 60 Vbeta and 13 Jbeta primers. In the original workflow: Among the unique TCR beta chains that a later analysis counted, roughly 80 million in all, 10 million to 11 million were shared. The assay was immunoSEQ multiplex PCR, and TCRdb's table has in-frame clones only and misses some. V and J calls and clone size come straight from that table; D and trimming were deduced from the DNA. The data hold some 200,000 clones, with 73% observed a single time. The V gene's germline CDR1 is LNHNV and CDR2 YYDKDF (reference sequence). J lost 7 bases, V lost 0 bases, and 6 bases had no gene match. This CDR3 spans 16 amino acids. On this clone itself: Its target is not known.

This clonotype originated in a woman in her 30s in good health and CMV-seronegative. The V gene is TRBV15, the J gene TRBJ2-1; 10 nucleotides line up with TRBD1. Sequences were obtained from PBMCs. The CDR3 is CATSREGQGFGNEQFF. The DNA of the CDR3 is TGTGCCACCAGCAGAGAGGGACAGGGGTTCGGGAATGAGCAGTTCTTC.